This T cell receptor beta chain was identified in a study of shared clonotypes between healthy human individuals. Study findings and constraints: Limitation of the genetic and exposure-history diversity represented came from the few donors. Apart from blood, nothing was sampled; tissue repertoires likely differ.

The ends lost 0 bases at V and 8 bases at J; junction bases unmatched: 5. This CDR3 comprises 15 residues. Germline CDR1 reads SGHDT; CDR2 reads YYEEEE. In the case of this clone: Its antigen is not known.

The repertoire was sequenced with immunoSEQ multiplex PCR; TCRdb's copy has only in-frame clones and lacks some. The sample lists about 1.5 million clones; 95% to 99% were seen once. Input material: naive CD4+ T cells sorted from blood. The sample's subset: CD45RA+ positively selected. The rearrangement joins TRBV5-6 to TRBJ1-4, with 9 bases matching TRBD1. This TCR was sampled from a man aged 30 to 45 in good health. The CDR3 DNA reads TGTGCCAGCAGCTTGGGGGGACAGGGCTGGGAAAAACTGTTTTTT. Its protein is CASSLGGQGWEKLFF.